Here is one T cell receptor (beta chain) with its context. This record belongs to a study of shared clonotypes between healthy human individuals. Assay: immunoSEQ multiplex PCR; the TCRdb copy retains only in-frame clones and omits some. Altogether 1.5 million to 2.5 million clones are present, around 96% being singletons, with the ten largest covering 0.95% to 1.5%. The naive CD8 subset, CD45RO-negative cells positively selected for CCR7, excluded terminally differentiated effector memory CD45RA+ cells. The germline V and J ends were trimmed by 7 bases and 2 bases, with 12 bases remaining between them. The CDR3 runs to 15 residues. Per the germline V gene, CDR1 is LNHDA and CDR2 is SQIVND (reference sequence).

The clonotype comes from a man aged 18 to 35 in good health. The V call is TRBV19, the J call TRBJ1-6, with D possibly being TRBD1 (5 bases). Sequenced: naive CD8+ T cells sorted from blood. This CDR3 is CASTWGGTYNSPLHF. The CDR3 DNA reads as TGTGCCAGTACCTGGGGGGGGACCTATAATTCACCCCTCCACTTT. The whole variable domain, remainder taken from reference TRBV19 and TRBJ1-6, is DGGITQSPKYLFRKEGQNVTLSCEQNLNHDAMYWYRQDPGQGLRLIYYSQIVNDFQKGDIAEGYSVSREKKESFPLTVTSAQKNPTAFYLCASTWGGTYNSPLHFGNGTRLTVT.